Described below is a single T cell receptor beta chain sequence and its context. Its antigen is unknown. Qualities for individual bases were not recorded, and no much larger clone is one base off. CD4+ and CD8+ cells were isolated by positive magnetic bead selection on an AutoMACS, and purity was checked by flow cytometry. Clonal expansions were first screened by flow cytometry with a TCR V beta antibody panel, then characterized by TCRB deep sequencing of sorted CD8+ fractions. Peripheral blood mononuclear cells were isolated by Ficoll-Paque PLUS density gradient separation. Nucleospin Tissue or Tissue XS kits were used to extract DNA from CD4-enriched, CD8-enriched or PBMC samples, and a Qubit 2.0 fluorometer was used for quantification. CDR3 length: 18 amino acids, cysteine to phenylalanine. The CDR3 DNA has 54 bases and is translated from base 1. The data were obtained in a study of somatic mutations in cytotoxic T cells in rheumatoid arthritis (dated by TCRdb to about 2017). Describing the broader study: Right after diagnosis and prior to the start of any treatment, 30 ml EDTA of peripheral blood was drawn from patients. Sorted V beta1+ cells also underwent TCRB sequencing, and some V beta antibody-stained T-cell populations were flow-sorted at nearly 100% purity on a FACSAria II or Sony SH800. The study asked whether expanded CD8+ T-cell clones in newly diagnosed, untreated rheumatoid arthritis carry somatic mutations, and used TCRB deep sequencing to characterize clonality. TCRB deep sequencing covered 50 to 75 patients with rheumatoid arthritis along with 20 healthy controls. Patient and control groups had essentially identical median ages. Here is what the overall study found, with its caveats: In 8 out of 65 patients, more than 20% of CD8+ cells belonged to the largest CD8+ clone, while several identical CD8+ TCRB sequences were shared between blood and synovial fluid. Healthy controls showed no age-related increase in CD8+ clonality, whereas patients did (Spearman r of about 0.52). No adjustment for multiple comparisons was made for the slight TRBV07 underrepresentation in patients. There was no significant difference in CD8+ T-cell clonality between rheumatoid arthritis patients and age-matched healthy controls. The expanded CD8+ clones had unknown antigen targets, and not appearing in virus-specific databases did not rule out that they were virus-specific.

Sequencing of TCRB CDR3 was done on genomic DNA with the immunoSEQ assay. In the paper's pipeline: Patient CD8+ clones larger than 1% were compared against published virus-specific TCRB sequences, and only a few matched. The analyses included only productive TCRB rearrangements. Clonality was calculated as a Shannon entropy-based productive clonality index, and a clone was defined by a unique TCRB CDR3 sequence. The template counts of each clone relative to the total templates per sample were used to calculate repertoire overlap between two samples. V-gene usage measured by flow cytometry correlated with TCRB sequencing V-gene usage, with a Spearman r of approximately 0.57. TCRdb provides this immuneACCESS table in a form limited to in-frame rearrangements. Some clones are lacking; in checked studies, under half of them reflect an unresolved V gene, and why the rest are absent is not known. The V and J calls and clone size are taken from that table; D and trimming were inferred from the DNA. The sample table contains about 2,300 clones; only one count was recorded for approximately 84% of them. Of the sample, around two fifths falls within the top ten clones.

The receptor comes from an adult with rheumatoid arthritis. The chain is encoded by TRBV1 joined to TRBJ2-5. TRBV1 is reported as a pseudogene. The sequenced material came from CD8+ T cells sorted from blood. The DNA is TGCACCAGCAGCCAAGATGGATCCGAACGGGGCTTGGGAGAGACCCAGTACTTC. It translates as CTSSQDGSERGLGETQYF.